Below are 22 T cell receptor beta chains sequenced from a single sample in a study of molecular identifiers for immune sequencing clone quantification. TCRdb re-analysed the PCR reads in MiXCR, keeping a single row per CDR3 protein. The sample has about 300,000 distinct CDR3 sequences; about a fifth are singletons. Material for sequencing was naive CD8+ T cells from blood, with Jurkat cell RNA spiked in. Specified subset: FACS-sorted CD8+CD4-CCR7+CD45RA+ naive T cells. The receptors derive from a human donor in good health. Some libraries in this study had Jurkat cell RNA spiked in.

This clonotype has ten or more counts. The chain joins TRBV4-1 to TRBJ1-4, with 9 bases matching TRBD1. From germline, CDR1 is MGHRA and CDR2 YSYEKL. The CDR3 extends over 15 amino acids. The junction had 4 bases not matched to a gene; V was cut back by 0 bases and J by 8 bases. In DNA form, the CDR3 reads TGCGCCAGCAGCCAAGAGGACAGGGGTTTGGAAAAACTGTTTTTT. Translated: CASSQEDRGLEKLFF.

Ten or more counts support this clonotype. The gene calls are TRBV30 and TRBJ1-5; no firm D call. V was clipped by 1 base and J by 5 bases, with 9 bases between them. The CDR3 totals 13 residues. Germline V gene sequence: CDR1 GTSNPN, CDR2 SVGIG (reference sequence). The CDR3 nucleotides read TGTGCCTGGAGTGAAACAGCACATCAGCCCCAGCATTTT. It yields the protein CAWSETAHQPQHF. The complete variable domain, with remaining parts taken from reference TRBV30 and TRBJ1-5, reads SQTIHQWPATLVQPVGSPLSLECTVEGTSNPNLYWYRQAAGRGLQLLFYSVGIGQISSEVPQNLSASRPQDRQFILSSKKLLLSDSGFYLCAWSETAHQPQHFGDGTRLSIL.

The chain uses TRBV6-2 or TRBV6-3 and TRBJ2-5; 7 nucleotides agree with TRBD1. The CDR3 spans 13 residues. J gave up 5 bases and V 5 bases, and 5 bases lay outside the gene matches. The germline gives CDR1 MNHEY, CDR2 SVGEGT. The CDR3 sequence is CASSERGLETQYF. As DNA, the CDR3 is TGTGCCAGCAGTGAGAGGGGGCTGGAGACCCAGTACTTC.

The chain combines TRBV6-2 or TRBV6-3 with TRBJ1-5, with D unclear. CDR1 and CDR2 from the germline V gene are MNHEY and SVGEGT. CDR3 length equals 14 residues. V lost 3 bases, J lost 0 bases, and 6 bases lay in between. The CDR3 DNA reads as TGTGCCAGCAGTTATGAGGATAGCAATCAGCCCCAGCATTTT. As protein: CASSYEDSNQPQHF.

This clonotype appeared a single time. This may be a read error: a much more frequent sequence differs by one nucleotide. This sequence joins TRBV12-3 or TRBV12-4 and TRBJ2-1; unclear D gene. The CDR3 is 14 amino acids. CDR3 DNA sequence: TGTGCCAGCAGTTTTCCGAGCTCCTACAGTGAGCAGTTCTTC. This sequence encodes CASSFPSSYSEQFF.

This clonotype showed up many times. This rearrangement joins TRBV12-3 or TRBV12-4 to TRBJ2-1; TRBD2 matches at 9 bases. The CDR3 covers 18 residues. V lost 5 bases and J lost 2; bases outside the gene matches: 13. The CDR3 is CASSQLLYGGGAYNEQFF. In DNA form, the CDR3 reads TGTGCCAGCAGTCAGTTACTGTACGGCGGGGGGGCCTACAATGAGCAGTTCTTC.

Details on this clonotype: Likely a read error: the CDR3 ends without its conserved phenylalanine or tryptophan. The V and J genes are TRBV19 and TRBJ1-5; D is undetermined. Looked up from germline, CDR1 is LNHDA and CDR2 is SQIVND (reference sequence). There are 16 residues in the CDR3. The V end was cut by 3 bases, the J end by 0 bases, with 12 bases between. For the CDR3, the DNA is TGTGCCAGTAGTATTAACAGCCTTTATAGCAATCAGCCCCAGCATTTG. Its translation is CASSINSLYSNQPQHL.

Comment on this clonotype: Being one base from a much bigger clone, this may be a read error. In nucleotides, the CDR3 is TGTGCCAGCAGTTTGCCCCGGGACGGGGAATCTAACGAGCAGTACTTC. Protein product: CASSLPRDGESNEQYF. V usage is TRBV28 and J usage is TRBJ2-7; the D call may be TRBD1 or TRBD2 (5 bases each). Trimming shortened V by 3 bases and J by 5 bases, and 20 bases separated the two germline ends. CDR3 size: 16 residues. Germline CDR1 is MDHEN and CDR2 is SYDVKM.

This clonotype was seen repeatedly, ten times or more. J is TRBJ2-2 and V is TRBV19; 8 nucleotides line up with TRBD1. V trimming: 10 bases; J trimming: 5 bases; junction bases outside the gene matches: 9. This CDR3 contains 14 residues. Germline V gene sequence: CDR1 LNHDA, CDR2 SQIVND (reference sequence). Here the CDR3 reads CATHRQGWTGELFF. In DNA form, the CDR3 reads TGTGCCACCCATAGACAGGGGTGGACCGGGGAGCTGTTTTTT. Filled out from reference TRBV19 and TRBJ2-2, the complete variable domain reads DGGITQSPKYLFRKEGQNVTLSCEQNLNHDAMYWYRQDPGQGLRLIYYSQIVNDFQKGDIAEGYSVSREKKESFPLTVTSAQKNPTAFYLCATHRQGWTGELFFGEGSRLTVL.

The V and J genes are TRBV7-9 and TRBJ2-1; D ambiguous. V gave up 5 bases and J gave up 4 bases, with 6 bases separating them. This CDR3 contains 12 residues. Germline V lookup: CDR1 SEHNR, CDR2 FQNEAQ (reference sequence). The CDR3 DNA follows: TGTGCCAGCAGCGCCCCTTACAATGAGCAGTTCTTC. It specifies CASSAPYNEQFF.

There are many counts of this clonotype. The V gene is TRBV20-1, the J gene TRBJ2-5; TRBD2 is a possible D gene (6 bases). The CDR3 is made up of 12 amino acids. The V end lost 5 bases, the J end lost 9 bases, and 16 bases lay between the germline ends. The germline V gene encodes CDR1 DFQATT and CDR2 SNEGSKA (reference sequence). The CDR3 region is CSARVGGGSQYF. In DNA, the CDR3 is TGCAGTGCTCGTGTTGGCGGAGGGTCCCAGTACTTC.

This clonotype was counted only a few times. The chain couples TRBV27 to TRBJ2-7; weak D call: TRBD1 (6 bases). CDR1 is MNHEY, CDR2 SMNVEV, per germline (reference sequence). Trimming stripped 2 bases from V and 1 base from J, with 9 bases between. The CDR3 sequence is 14 residues long. The CDR3 here is CASSLQGPSYEQYF. CDR3 nucleotides: TGTGCCAGCAGTTTACAGGGGCCATCCTACGAGCAGTACTTC.

The rearrangement joins TRBV25-1 to TRBJ2-7; possible D gene TRBD1, 5 bases. The CDR3 runs 13 residues. CDR1 and CDR2 from the germline V gene are MGHDK and SYGVNS. V was shortened by 8 bases and J by 4 bases, with 15 bases between the two germline ends. CDR3 in amino acids: CASGISSGYEQYF. Written as DNA, the CDR3 is TGTGCCAGCGGAATATCATCAGGGTACGAGCAGTACTTC.

This clonotype was detected many times. The CDR3 loop reads CASSPGLAGGPLMAKNIQYF. CDR3 nucleotide sequence: TGTGCCAGTAGTCCCGGACTAGCGGGGGGTCCTCTTATGGCCAAAAACATTCAGTACTTC. The chain uses TRBV19 and TRBJ2-4, with 14 positions matching TRBD2. V dropped 5 bases and J dropped 1; count of bases not matched to a gene: 13. This CDR3 contains 20 residues. Looked up from germline, CDR1 is LNHDA and CDR2 is SQIVND (reference sequence).

This clonotype was counted many times. The rearrangement uses TRBV7-2 and TRBJ2-4; D is unclear. The CDR3 is made up of 16 amino acids. The V end was cut by 4 bases, the J end by 2 bases, with 15 bases between. CDR1 is SGHTA, CDR2 FQGNSA, per germline. CDR3 residues: CASSSGGRFSKNIQYF. DNA for the CDR3: TGTGCCAGCAGCTCTGGCGGCAGGTTCTCCAAAAACATTCAGTACTTC.

This clonotype was observed once. A much larger clonotype is one base distant, so this may be a read error. The genes are TRBV2 and TRBJ1-1; D remains ambiguous. Germline CDR1 SNHLY, CDR2 FYNNEI. Trimming removed 3 bases from V and 2 bases from J, with 7 bases in between. The CDR3 extends over 13 amino acids. The CDR3 sequence is CASSDVSNTEAFF. As DNA, the CDR3 is TGTGCCAGCAGTGATGTGTCAAACACTGAAGCTTTCTTT.

The chain combines TRBV5-4 with TRBJ1-1; no clear D. Germline CDR1 and CDR2: SGHNT and YYREEE (reference sequence). V lost 3 bases, J lost 0 bases, and 6 bases lay in between. The CDR3 runs 13 residues. This CDR3 is CASSWQLNTEAFF. The CDR3 bases are TGTGCCAGCAGCTGGCAGTTGAACACTGAAGCTTTCTTT.

This clonotype was observed at least ten times. The V call is TRBV7-9, the J call TRBJ1-3; D is undetermined. This CDR3 spans 16 amino acids. The V gene's germline CDR1 is SEHNR and CDR2 FQNEAQ (reference sequence). V lost 3 bases to trimming and J lost 1 base, with 13 bases between them. The CDR3 DNA follows: TGTGCCAGCAGCTTGCCAGCATTAGGGTCTGGAAACACCATATATTTT. Translation gives CASSLPALGSGNTIYF.

Points on this clonotype: A clone one base away is much larger, so this may be a read error. The gene calls are TRBV12-3 or TRBV12-4 and TRBJ2-3; D call uncertain. V lost 7 bases and J 2 bases, leaving 10 bases between the germline ends. CDR3 size: 13 residues. The CDR3 loop is CASTPSTTDTQYF. CDR3 sequence (DNA): TGTGCCAGCACACCCTCTACCACAGATACGCAGTATTTT.

This clonotype was counted ten times or more. The chain carries TRBV19 and TRBJ2-5; 8 bases are shared with TRBD1. The length of the CDR3 is 14 residues. The V gene's germline CDR1 is LNHDA and CDR2 SQIVND (reference sequence). The junction had 5 bases not matched to a gene; V was cut back by 4 bases and J by 4 bases. The CDR3 spells CASSNPTGVETQYF. Here the CDR3 DNA reads TGTGCCAGTAGTAACCCGACAGGGGTAGAGACCCAGTACTTC.

This clonotype was counted only a few times. The chain uses TRBV5-1 and TRBJ2-3, with D possibly matching TRBD2 (6 bases). Germline V gene data show CDR1 as SGHRS and CDR2 as YFSETQ. V dropped 0 bases and J dropped 0 bases, with 17 bases sitting between them. This CDR3 has 18 amino acids. The CDR3 region has the DNA TGCGCCAGCAGCTTGGAGTCATTCGGGGGTTCTAGCACAGATACGCAGTATTTT. It is translated as CASSLESFGGSSTDTQYF.

This clonotype was observed at least ten times. The chain is built from TRBV28 and TRBJ2-2; possibly TRBD1 for D (5 bases). Germline-derived CDR1 and CDR2 are MDHEN and SYDVKM. Trimming took off 6 bases at V and 5 bases at J, with 16 bases between the two ends. This CDR3 spans 15 amino acids. The CDR3 nucleotides are TGTGCCAGCAGCCTAAGGGGAATGAGAACCGGGGAGCTGTTTTTT. Encoded protein: CASSLRGMRTGELFF.